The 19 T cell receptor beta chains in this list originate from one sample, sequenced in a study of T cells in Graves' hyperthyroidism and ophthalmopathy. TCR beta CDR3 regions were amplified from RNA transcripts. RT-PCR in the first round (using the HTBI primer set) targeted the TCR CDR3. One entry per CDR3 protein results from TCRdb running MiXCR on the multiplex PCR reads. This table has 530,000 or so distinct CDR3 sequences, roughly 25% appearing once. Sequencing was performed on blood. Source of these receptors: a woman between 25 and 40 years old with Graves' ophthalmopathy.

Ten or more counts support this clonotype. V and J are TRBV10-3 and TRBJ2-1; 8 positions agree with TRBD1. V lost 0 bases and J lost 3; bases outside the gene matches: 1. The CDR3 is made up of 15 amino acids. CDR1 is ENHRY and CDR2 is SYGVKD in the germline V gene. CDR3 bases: TGTGCCATCAGTGAGTCGACAGGGGACTACAATGAGCAGTTCTTC. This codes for CAISESTGDYNEQFF.

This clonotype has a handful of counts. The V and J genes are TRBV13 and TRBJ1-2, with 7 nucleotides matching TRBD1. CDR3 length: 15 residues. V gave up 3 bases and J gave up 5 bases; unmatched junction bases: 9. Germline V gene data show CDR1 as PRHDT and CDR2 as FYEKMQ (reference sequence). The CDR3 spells CASSLKGQHPYGYTF. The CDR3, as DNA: TGTGCCAGCAGCTTGAAGGGACAGCACCCTTATGGCTACACCTTC.

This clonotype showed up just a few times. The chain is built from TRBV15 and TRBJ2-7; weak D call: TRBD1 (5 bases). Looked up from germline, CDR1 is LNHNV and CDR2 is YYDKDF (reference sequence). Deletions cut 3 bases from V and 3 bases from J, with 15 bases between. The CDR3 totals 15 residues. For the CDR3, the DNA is TGTGCCACCAGCAGTGAAGTTCAGGGAAACTACGAGCAGTACTTC. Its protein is CATSSEVQGNYEQYF.

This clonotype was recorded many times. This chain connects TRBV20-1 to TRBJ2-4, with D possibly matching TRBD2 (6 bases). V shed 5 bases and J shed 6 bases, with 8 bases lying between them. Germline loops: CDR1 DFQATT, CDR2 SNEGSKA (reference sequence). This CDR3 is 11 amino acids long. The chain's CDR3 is CSAGGRNIQYF. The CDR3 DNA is TGCAGTGCTGGGGGGAGAAACATTCAGTACTTC.

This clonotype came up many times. CDR3 residues: CASSPQAGSQYF. The CDR3 DNA follows: TGTGCCAGCAGCCCCCAGGCAGGGTCCCAGTACTTC. The chain is built from TRBV11-2 and TRBJ2-5, with D possibly TRBD1 on 5 matching bases. The germline V and J ends were trimmed by 5 bases and 9 bases, with 13 bases remaining between them. Germline-derived CDR1 and CDR2 are SGHAT and FQNNGV. The CDR3 is made up of 12 amino acids.

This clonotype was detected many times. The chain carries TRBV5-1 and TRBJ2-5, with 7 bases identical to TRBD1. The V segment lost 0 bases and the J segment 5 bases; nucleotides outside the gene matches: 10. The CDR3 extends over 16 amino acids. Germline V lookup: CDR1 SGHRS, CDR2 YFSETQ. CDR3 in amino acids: CASSLAVTGAGETQYF. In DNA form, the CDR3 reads TGCGCCAGCAGCTTGGCCGTAACAGGGGCTGGGGAGACCCAGTACTTC.

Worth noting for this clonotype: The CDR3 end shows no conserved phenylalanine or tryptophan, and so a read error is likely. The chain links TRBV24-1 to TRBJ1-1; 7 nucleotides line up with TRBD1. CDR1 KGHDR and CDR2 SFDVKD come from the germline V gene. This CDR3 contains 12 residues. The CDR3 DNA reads TGTGCCACTAGTGACGGACAGGAAGAAGCTTTCTGT. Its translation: CATSDGQEEAFC.

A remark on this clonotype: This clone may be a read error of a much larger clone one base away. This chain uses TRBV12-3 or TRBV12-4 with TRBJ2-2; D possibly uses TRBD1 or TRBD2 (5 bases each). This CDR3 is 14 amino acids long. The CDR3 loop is CASSLTPGTGELLF. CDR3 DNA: TGTGCCAGCAGTTTAACTCCAGGGACCGGGGAGCTGTTGTTT.

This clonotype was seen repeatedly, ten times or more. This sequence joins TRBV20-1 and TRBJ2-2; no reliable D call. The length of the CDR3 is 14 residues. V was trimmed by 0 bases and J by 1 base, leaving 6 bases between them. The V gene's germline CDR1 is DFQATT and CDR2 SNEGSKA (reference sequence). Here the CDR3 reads CSARDVLNTGELFF. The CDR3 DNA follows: TGCAGTGCTAGAGATGTACTGAACACCGGGGAGCTGTTTTTT.

The chain's CDR3 is CASSSSAGGLPSGNTIYF. As DNA, the CDR3 is TGTGCCAGCAGCTCTAGTGCAGGTGGGCTCCCCTCTGGAAACACCATATATTTT. The V call is TRBV9, the J call TRBJ1-3; no definite D call. The CDR3 sequence is 18 residues long. Germline CDR1 reads SGDLS; CDR2 reads YYNGEE. The V and J ends lost 4 bases and 0 bases respectively, with 20 bases between them.

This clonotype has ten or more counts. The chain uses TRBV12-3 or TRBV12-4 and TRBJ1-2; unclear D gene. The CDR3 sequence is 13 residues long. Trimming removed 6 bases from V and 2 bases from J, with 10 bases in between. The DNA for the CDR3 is TGTGCCAGCAGCCCCGAAGTGAACTATGGCTACACCTTC. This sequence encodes CASSPEVNYGYTF.

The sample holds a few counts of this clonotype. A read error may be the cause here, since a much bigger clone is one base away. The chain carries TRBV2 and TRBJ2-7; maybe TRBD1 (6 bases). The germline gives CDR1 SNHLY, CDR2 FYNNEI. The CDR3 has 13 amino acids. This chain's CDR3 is CVSLLDRPYEQYF. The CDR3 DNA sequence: TGTGTCAGCCTCCTGGACAGACCCTACGAGCAGTACTTC.

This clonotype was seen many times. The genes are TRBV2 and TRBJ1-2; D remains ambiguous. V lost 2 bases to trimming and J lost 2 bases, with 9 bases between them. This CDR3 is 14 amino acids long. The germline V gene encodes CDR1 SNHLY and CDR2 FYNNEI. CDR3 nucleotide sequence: TGTGCCAGCAGTGAACAGGTGGGGAACTATGGCTACACCTTC. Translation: CASSEQVGNYGYTF.

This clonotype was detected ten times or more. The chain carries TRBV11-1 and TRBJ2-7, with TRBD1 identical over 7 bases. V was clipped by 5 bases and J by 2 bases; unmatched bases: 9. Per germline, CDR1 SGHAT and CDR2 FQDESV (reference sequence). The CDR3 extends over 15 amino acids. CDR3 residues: CASSPDRVYPYEQYF. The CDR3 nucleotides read TGTGCCAGCAGCCCCGACAGGGTATACCCCTACGAGCAGTACTTC.

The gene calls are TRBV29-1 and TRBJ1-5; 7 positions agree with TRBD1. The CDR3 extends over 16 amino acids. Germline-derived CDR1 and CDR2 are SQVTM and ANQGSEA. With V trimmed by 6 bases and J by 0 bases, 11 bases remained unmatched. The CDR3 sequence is CSVRVSGGDSNQPQHF. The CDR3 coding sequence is TGCAGCGTGCGCGTTTCAGGGGGTGATAGCAATCAGCCCCAGCATTTT.

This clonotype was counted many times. The CDR3 loop reads CASSSDRESTEAFF. The DNA for the CDR3 is TGTGCCAGCAGCAGCGACAGGGAGAGCACTGAAGCTTTCTTT. The chain employs TRBV6-1 and TRBJ1-1; the match to TRBD1 covers 7 bases. This CDR3 region has 14 residues. Germline V gene sequence: CDR1 MNHNS, CDR2 SASEGT. V was clipped by 6 bases and J by 4 bases; unmatched bases: 8.

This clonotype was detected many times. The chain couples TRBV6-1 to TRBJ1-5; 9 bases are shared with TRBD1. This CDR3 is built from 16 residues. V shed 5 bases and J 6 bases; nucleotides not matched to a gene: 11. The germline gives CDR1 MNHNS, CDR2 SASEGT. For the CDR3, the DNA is TGTGCCAGCAGTAGATCACAGGGGGCTGGGGGTCAGCCCCAGCATTTT. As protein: CASSRSQGAGGQPQHF.

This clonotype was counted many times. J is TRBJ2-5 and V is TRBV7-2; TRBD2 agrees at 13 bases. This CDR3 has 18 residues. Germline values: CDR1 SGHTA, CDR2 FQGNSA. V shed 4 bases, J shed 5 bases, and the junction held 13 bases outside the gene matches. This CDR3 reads CASSSRWGTSGVLETQYF. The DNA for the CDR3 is TGTGCCAGCAGCTCGAGATGGGGGACTAGCGGGGTATTGGAGACCCAGTACTTC.

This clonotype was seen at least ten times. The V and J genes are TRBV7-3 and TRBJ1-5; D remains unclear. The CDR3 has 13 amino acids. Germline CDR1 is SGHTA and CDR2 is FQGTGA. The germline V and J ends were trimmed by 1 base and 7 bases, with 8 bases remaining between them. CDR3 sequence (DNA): TGTGCCAGCAGCTTAAGCCACGACCAGCCCCAGCATTTT. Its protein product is CASSLSHDQPQHF.